The text below deals with one T cell receptor beta chain. Using immunoSEQ multiplex PCR, the repertoire was profiled, and TCRdb retains in-frame clones only, with some absent. The sample lists a few hundred thousand clones; approximately 86% were seen once. The sample comes from a study of blood T cell repertoires in COVID-19. What was sequenced was peripheral blood. This receptor was identified in a woman in her forties or fifties who had recovered from COVID-19.

The CDR3: CASSLGTGIRETQYF. The CDR3 nucleotides are TGTGCCAGCAGCTTGGGGACAGGGATTAGGGAGACCCAGTACTTC. J is TRBJ2-5 and V is TRBV5-6; 8 bases line up with TRBD1. Germline V CDR1 and CDR2: SGHDT, YYEEEE. The CDR3 loop spans 15 amino acids. The V segment lost 0 bases and the J segment 5 bases; nucleotides outside the gene matches: 6.